This T cell receptor beta chain was observed in a study of T cells in women clearing cervical HPV infection (dated by TCRdb to the late 2010s). Background for the entire study: The cases were roughly 25 women with histologically confirmed HPV16-related CIN3 or worse, and 2 of these cases were invasive cancers. As quality controls, five blinded duplicates were added to each group, bringing the total to about 60 samples made up of 50 participants and about ten replicates. For cases, a median interval of roughly 150 days, with an interquartile range of roughly 80 to 200 days, was observed between lesion detection and blood sampling. Blood from cases was collected at the visit where the lesion was first found, while blood from controls was collected once the infection could no longer be detected. Cases and controls were matched on age within five years and on year of sample collection. Controls were approximately 25 women whose single incident HPV16 infection cleared within 12 months without precancer or cancer developing. Median age was about 30 years in cases versus 38 in controls, and baseline characteristics did not differ significantly. In the parent cohort, approximately 9,900 women aged 18 or older were enrolled in Guanacaste, Costa Rica, during about 1993 to 1995 and then followed for under 9 years. Since HLA typing was available for only a few women, HLA type could not be ruled out as a confounder. The exploratory proof-of-principle case-control study was nested within the Guanacaste HPV Natural History Study in Costa Rica and compared TCR repertoires across cervical HPV16 outcomes. The paper as a whole reports these results and caveats: Cases were distinguished from controls with an estimated AUC of approximately 0.8 by random forest classifiers combining richness and V gene abundances. Lower TRBV6-7 relative abundance was observed in cases than in controls (roughly 0.12% versus 0.15%; Bonferroni P = 0.0008). Because of the cross-sectional design, the study could not determine whether the associations came before infection or resulted from infection, and neither effector/memory subsets nor HPV-specific T cells were isolated. Because the number of T cells per sample was unknown, the richness differences could reflect varying T-cell content rather than repertoire biology. Across sequencing depths, CIN3+ cases showed significantly higher TCR repertoire richness than controls, but evenness did not differ between the groups.

On this clone itself: Its antigen is currently not known. From the germline J gene comes the end of the CDR3, since the read stops 3 residues before it.

The CDR3 runs 14 residues from the cysteine to the phenylalanine. The DNA covers only part of the CDR3, 33 bases in frame from base 1. At the junction V is shortened by 8 bases and J by 2 bases; bases outside the gene matches: 4. CDR1 and CDR2 were assigned from the germline V gene as SNHLY and FYNNEI. Every participant had a single incident cervical HPV16 infection, and prevalent HPV16 infections were excluded. Cervical HPV DNA was detected with MY09/MY11 PCR, and genotyping was done by dot-blot hybridization. More than 14 mL of heparinized blood was centrifuged, after which the buffy coat was aliquoted, frozen at -30 degrees C, and then stored at -80 degrees C. QIAGEN kits were used to extract genomic DNA from buffy coat specimens. The immunoSEQ assay used multiplex PCR to amplify TCR beta CDR3 regions from an average of approximately 1,100 ng of genomic DNA per sample. Primer bias was corrected in the assay by using a complete synthetic TCR repertoire to establish an amplification baseline. Amplicons were sequenced on the Illumina platform. Concerning the study's data processing: Sequence errors were corrected by clustering with frequency ratios and a modified nearest-neighbor algorithm, and the sequences were then analyzed in the immunoSEQ Analyzer using IMGT gene definitions. At each rarefaction depth, TCR richness and evenness were averaged over 20 rarefaction repeats, and samples with fewer sequences than the depth were excluded. Relative abundances of V, D and J genes were compared between groups using Wilcoxon rank sum tests, with FDR correction applied. Blinded duplicates gave an intraclass correlation of roughly 96% for TCR richness and an average of around 83% across 66 gene segments. Here the immuneACCESS table is served through TCRdb, limited to in-frame sequences with V and J called. Missing clones are a known gap in these copies; in checked studies unresolved V genes cover under half, and the rest lacks a known reason. The DNA was the basis for D and trimming; V, J and clone size are from that table. The table held for this sample gives 11,000 to 15,000 clones. Clones ranked in the top ten supply under 25% of the sample.

This sequence originates from a woman between 18 and 70 years old with a cervical HPV16 infection that either progressed to CIN3+ or cleared (not recorded which). The chain employs TRBV2 and TRBJ2-3, with TRBD2 matching 10 junction bases. Sequenced material: blood buffy coat. CDR3 bases read: TGTGCCAGCGGGCTAGCGGGAGACACAGATACG. It encodes CASGLAGDTDT. The full CDR3 is CASGLAGDTDTQYF.